Following are 25 T cell receptor beta chains from one sample sequenced in a study of metastatic and nonmetastatic thyroid tumors. No treatment of any kind had been given to any patient before thyroid surgery. TCRdb ran MiXCR on the PCR reads. The sample consists of about 20,000 clones, 20% to 25% of them appearing once. What was sequenced was tumor tissue. These receptors were collected from a female donor with papillary thyroid cancer or a benign thyroid nodule (not recorded which). Some clones in this sample may be carry-over from other donors' samples.

This clone appeared a single time. One end of the junction varies from germline; a read error may be responsible. The V call is TRBV2, the J call TRBJ2-6; a possible D gene is TRBD1 (5 bases). The CDR3 spans 14 residues. CDR1 SNHLY and CDR2 FYNNEI come from the germline V gene. The CDR3 protein is CASSYFSGANDLAF. The CDR3 DNA is TGTGCCAGCAGTTATTTTTCTGGGGCCAACGACCTGGCTTTC. The whole variable domain, filled in from reference TRBV2 and TRBJ2-6, reads EPEVTQTPSHQVTQMGQEVILRCVPISNHLYFYWYRQILGQKVEFLVSFYNNEISEKSEIFDDQFSVERPDGSNFTLKIRSTKLEDSAMYFCASSYFSGANDLAFGAGSRLTVL.

V is TRBV4-2 and J is TRBJ2-3; TRBD2 agrees at 11 bases. The germline V gene encodes CDR1 LGHNA and CDR2 YNFKEQ. The CDR3 spans 14 residues. V dropped 7 bases and J dropped 3; count of bases not matched to a gene: 3. CDR3 residues: CASNRTSGTDTQYF. The CDR3 DNA sequence: TGTGCCAGCAACAGGACTAGCGGGACAGATACGCAGTATTTT.

This clone was counted only a few times. The CDR3 bases are TGTGCCAGCAGTTACGGTACTCCGGCGATCTACGAGCAGTACTTC. Protein: CASSYGTPAIYEQYF. The chain couples TRBV25-1 to TRBJ2-7, with unresolved D. CDR1 and CDR2 (germline): MGHDK, SYGVNS. Trimming took 5 bases from V and 3 from J, leaving 17 bases between them. There are 15 residues in the CDR3.

This chain uses TRBV11-3 with TRBJ2-5; 10 nucleotides agree with TRBD1. The J call may be in error: the DNA end matches TRBJ2-1 better. This CDR3 comprises 14 residues. CDR1 and CDR2 (germline): SGHNT, YENEEA. This CDR3 reads CASSRDRGGNEQFF. The CDR3 DNA reads as TGTGCCAGCAGCCGGGACAGGGGAGGAAATGAGCAGTTCTTC.

The chain is built from TRBV4-2 and TRBJ1-6, with TRBD1 matching over 7 bases. V shed 3 bases, J shed 10 bases, and the junction held 6 bases outside the gene matches. CDR1 and CDR2 from the germline V gene are LGHNA and YNFKEQ. The CDR3 extends over 14 amino acids. CDR3 sequence reads: CASSHTGAPSPLHF. The CDR3 bases are TGTGCCAGCAGCCATACAGGGGCTCCCTCACCCCTCCACTTT.

This clone is medium-sized in the sample. The CDR3 here is CASSVVSGANVLTF. CDR3 DNA sequence: TGTGCCAGCAGTGTGGTTTCTGGGGCCAACGTCCTGACTTTC. This chain links TRBV6-1 with TRBJ2-6; D remains unclear. CDR1 MNHNS and CDR2 SASEGT come from the germline V gene. This CDR3 comprises 14 residues. V dropped 4 bases and J dropped 1 base, with 5 bases sitting between them.

This clone is medium-sized. The chain combines TRBV6-2 or TRBV6-3 with TRBJ2-1; TRBD2 aligns across 11 bases. The CDR3 is 15 residues long. The V gene's germline CDR1 is MNHEY and CDR2 SVGEGT. V trimming: 2 bases; J trimming: 6 bases; junction bases outside the gene matches: 3. CDR3 nucleotides: TGTGCCAGCAGTTACATTACTAGCGGGAGCAATGAGCAGTTCTTC. Protein product: CASSYITSGSNEQFF.

In its sample, this clone was seen a few times. One end of the junction fails to match germline, which may point to a read error. The chain joins TRBV2 to TRBJ2-3; TRBD2 might be the D (6 bases). Germline lookup yields CDR1 SNHLY and CDR2 FYNNEI. The CDR3 is 14 residues long. The CDR3 spells CASTASTSWHTQYF. For the CDR3, the DNA is TGTGCCAGCACGGCGTCGACTAGTTGGCATACTCAGTATTTT.

This clone has a handful of counts. The chain employs TRBV6-1 and TRBJ2-7; the match to TRBD2 covers 10 bases. J lost 7 bases, V lost 11 bases, and 14 bases had no gene match. CDR1 MNHNS and CDR2 SASEGT come from the germline V gene. This CDR3 contains 14 residues. The chain's CDR3 is CAGGRSGGAQEQYF. DNA of the CDR3: TGTGCCGGAGGGAGAAGCGGGGGGGCTCAAGAGCAGTACTTC.

As for this clone: A read error may account for a junction end that differs from germline. The gene calls are TRBV4-2 and TRBJ2-3; TRBD1 might be the D (6 bases). The CDR3 has 16 amino acids. CDR1 and CDR2 from the germline V gene are LGHNA and YNFKEQ. CDR3 in amino acids: CASSQDWLSGHNTQYF. Here the CDR3 DNA reads TGTGCCAGCAGCCAAGATTGGCTATCGGGACACAATACACAGTATTTT.

The J gene is TRBJ2-7, the V gene TRBV29-1, with 9 positions matching TRBD1. V trimming: 2 bases; J trimming: 1 base; junction bases outside the gene matches: 6. CDR1 is SQVTM, CDR2 ANQGSEA, per germline. This CDR3 has 15 amino acids. The chain's CDR3 is CSVEFPGQGSYEQYF. In nucleotides, the CDR3 is TGCAGCGTTGAATTTCCGGGACAGGGATCCTACGAGCAGTACTTC.

The chain employs TRBV20-1 and TRBJ2-7; either TRBD1 or TRBD2 may fit D (5 bases each). V was pared by 6 bases and J by 3 bases, with 15 bases between. This CDR3 contains 13 residues. CDR1 is DFQATT, CDR2 SNEGSKA, per germline (reference sequence). CDR3 sequence (DNA): TGCAGTGCCGGCACGGGTGGGGGCTACGAGCAGTACTTC. This codes for CSAGTGGGYEQYF.

This clone was counted many times. The rearrangement uses TRBV9 and TRBJ2-1, with 9 bases identical to TRBD2. This CDR3 contains 18 residues. The germline V gene has CDR1 SGDLS and CDR2 YYNGEE. J gave up 2 bases and V 0 bases, and 9 bases lay outside the gene matches. The CDR3 loop reads CASSVGGSGRRPYNEQFF. Written as DNA, the CDR3 is TGTGCCAGCAGCGTAGGGGGTAGCGGGAGAAGGCCCTACAATGAGCAGTTCTTC.

This sequence joins TRBV5-4 and TRBJ2-3, with a weak D call TRBD2 (5 bases). The CDR3 has 17 residues. The germline CDR1 and CDR2 sequences are SGHNT and YYREEE (reference sequence). Deletions cut 2 bases from V and 2 bases from J, with 18 bases between. CDR3 nucleotides: TGTGCCAGCAGCTTTATCAGTTGGCGGGTTATCACAGATACGCAGTATTTT. Protein: CASSFISWRVITDTQYF. The full variable domain, in which reference TRBV5-4 and TRBJ2-3 provide the parts outside the CDR3, is ETGVTQSPTHLIKTRGQQVTLRCSSQSGHNTVSWYQQALGQGPQFIFQYYREEENGRGNFPPRFSGLQFPNYSSELNVNALELDDSALYLCASSFISWRVITDTQYFGPGTRLTVL.

This clone has at least ten counts. Other nucleotide sequences in the sample specify the same CDR3. This rearrangement joins TRBV12-3 or TRBV12-4 to TRBJ1-2, with a possible D match to TRBD1 (6 bases). CDR3 length: 13 residues. Deletions cut 6 bases from V and 3 bases from J, with 11 bases between. The CDR3, as DNA: TGTGCCAGCAGGTCCCAGGGGCACTATGGCTACACCTTC. It translates to CASRSQGHYGYTF.

In its sample, this clone ranks as medium-sized. This chain joins TRBV7-2 and TRBJ1-2; 8 bases map to TRBD1. The germline V gene encodes CDR1 SGHTA and CDR2 FQGNSA. After removal of 3 bases from V and 7 bases from J, the junction contained 1 base not matched to a gene. CDR3 length equals 12 residues. The CDR3 sequence: CASSFGQGGYTF. The CDR3 region has the DNA TGTGCCAGCAGCTTCGGACAGGGTGGCTACACCTTC.

On this clone itself: The CDR3 does not end in the conserved phenylalanine or tryptophan, so this is likely a read error. The rearrangement uses TRBV19 and TRBJ2-1; 9 nucleotides match TRBD2. This CDR3 contains 15 residues. The junction had 6 bases not matched to a gene; V was cut back by 4 bases and J by 5 bases. The germline V gene encodes CDR1 LNHDA and CDR2 SQIVND (reference sequence). The CDR3 DNA reads TGTGCCAGTAGTACCCTAGCGGGGCCGAACAATGAGCAGTTCCTA. It is translated as CASSTLAGPNNEQFL.

This clone has a handful of counts. The chain recombines TRBV6-2 or TRBV6-3 with TRBJ1-2, with a possible D match to TRBD1 (6 bases). The ends were cut back, 6 bases at V and 9 bases at J, with 17 bases in the middle. The CDR3 runs to 13 residues. CDR1 MNHEY and CDR2 SVGEGT come from the germline V gene. CDR3 bases: TGTGCCAGCAGCCCACAGGGTGCAAGTTGCTACACCTTC. Its translation: CASSPQGASCYTF.

As concerns this clone: An end of the junction does not agree with germline; a read error may underlie this. The rearrangement links TRBV27 to TRBJ2-5; D call uncertain. CDR1 is MNHEY and CDR2 is SMNVEV in the germline V gene (reference sequence). The length of the CDR3 is 14 residues. The CDR3 nucleotides are TGTGACAGCAGCCCCAGCGCAGCCCAAGAGAACCAGTACTTC. It is translated as CDSSPSAAQENQYF.

This clone was counted a few times. The V call is TRBV27, the J call TRBJ2-2; D is unresolved. The CDR3 has 13 amino acids. Germline values: CDR1 MNHEY, CDR2 SMNVEV (reference sequence). V lost 2 bases to trimming and J lost 4 bases, with 5 bases between them. For the CDR3, the DNA is TGTGCCAGCAGTTTAAGGAGCACCGGGGAGCTGTTTTTT. Translating gives CASSLRSTGELFF.

This clone was seen repeatedly, ten times or more. The rearrangement links TRBV4-1 to TRBJ1-1, with D possibly TRBD1 on 6 matching bases. With 5 bases removed from V and 0 bases from J, the gap between germline ends came to 19 bases. Germline V gene sequence: CDR1 MGHRA, CDR2 YSYEKL. The CDR3 loop spans 17 amino acids. CDR3 sequence reads: CASSLRQVTKMNTEAFF. Written as DNA, the CDR3 is TGCGCCAGCAGCTTACGACAGGTTACAAAAATGAACACTGAAGCTTTCTTT.

This clone was seen repeatedly, ten times or more. V gene TRBV27 combines with J gene TRBJ1-1; 10 nucleotides agree with TRBD1. The CDR3 runs to 15 residues. Unmatched junction bases numbered 5, after V lost 2 bases and J lost 5 bases. Germline-derived CDR1 and CDR2 are MNHEY and SMNVEV (reference sequence). In DNA, the CDR3 is TGTGCCAGCAGTTTAAGGGGACAGGGGAGAACTGAAGCTTTCTTT. Translation: CASSLRGQGRTEAFF.

This sequence joins TRBV4-3 and TRBJ2-1; 7 bases map to TRBD1. The ends lost 1 base at V and 13 bases at J; junction bases unmatched: 10. Per the germline V gene, CDR1 is LGHNA and CDR2 is YSLEER. CDR3 size: 14 residues. CDR3: CASSQGKGAGDQFF. The CDR3 DNA reads as TGCGCCAGCAGCCAAGGTAAGGGGGCGGGTGACCAGTTCTTC.

This clone was counted ten times or more. Just one base apart from a much larger clone, this may be a read error. The chain is built from TRBV7-3 and TRBJ2-1; 9 bases match TRBD1. The CDR3 totals 14 residues. Germline lookup yields CDR1 SGHTA and CDR2 FQGTGA. CDR3 coding DNA: TGTACCAGCAGCTCGGACAGGGGCGCGGGTGAGCAGTTCTTC. Its protein is CTSSSDRGAGEQFF.

V usage is TRBV12-3 or TRBV12-4 and J usage is TRBJ2-7; TRBD2 matches 9 bases. J lost 4 bases, V lost 8 bases, and 12 bases had no gene match. The CDR3 totals 15 residues. For the CDR3, the DNA is TGTGCCAGCCCAAAAAGGACTAGCGTCGCTTACGAGCAGTACTTC. Encoded protein: CASPKRTSVAYEQYF.